These T cell receptor beta chains were read from a single sample in a study of blood T cell repertoires in COVID-19. The protocol was immunoSEQ multiplex PCR, while the TCRdb copy is restricted to in-frame clones and leaves out a portion. The sample lists just over 95,000 clones; roughly four fifths were seen once. The specimen was peripheral blood. The receptors here all came from a man between 60 and 75 years old with acute or convalescent COVID-19. Each CDR3 is given with its conserved first and last residue. A D gene is named only where the DNA matches it firmly. Part of the rows lack a size; the others show once, few, many or a class for expanded clones.

size,D,J,V,DNA,CDR3
once,TRBD1,TRBJ1-1,TRBV5-1,TGCGCCAGCAGCCTGCAGGGGGCTGCCTTGAACACTGAAGCTTTCTTT,CASSLQGAALNTEAFF
.,TRBD1,TRBJ1-1,TRBV20-1,TGCAGTGCTAGTAGTACAGGGGTCTTAAACACTGAAGCTTTCTTT,CSASSTGVLNTEAFF
.,.,TRBJ2-1,TRBV11-3,TGTGCCAGCAGGCCGGACTATCTAACGAATGAGCAGTTCTTC,CASRPDYLTNEQFF
once,.,TRBJ2-3,TRBV27,TGTGCCAGCAGTCTCTATTTAGCCCTGGGAGATACGCAGTATTTT,CASSLYLALGDTQYF
.,TRBD2,TRBJ2-1,TRBV6-2/TRBV6-3,TGTGCCAGCAGCTCCGGGACTAGCGGCAATGAGCAGTTCTTC,CASSSGTSGNEQFF
.,.,TRBJ2-2,TRBV12-3/TRBV12-4,TGTGCCAGCAGCCCAGCGAACACCGGGGAGCTGTTTTTT,CASSPANTGELFF
few,.,TRBJ2-5,TRBV3-1/TRBV3-2,TGTGCCAGCAGCCAAGATGGCACCCGAGGAGGGACCCAGTACTTC,CASSQDGTRGGTQYF
.,.,TRBJ2-1,TRBV7-8,TGTGCCAGCAGCTGGAGAGCGGGTCCCTACAATGAGCAGTTCTTC,CASSWRAGPYNEQFF
once,TRBD1,TRBJ1-5,TRBV19,TGTGCCAGTAAGACAATACGACAGGGGGCTTTGGAGAATCAGCCCCAGCATTTT,CASKTIRQGALENQPQHF
.,TRBD2,TRBJ2-1,TRBV11-3,TGTGCCAGCAGCTATAGCGGGAATGAGCAGTTCTTC,CASSYSGNEQFF
.,.,TRBJ2-3,TRBV24-1,TGTGCCACCAGTTGGGACATTGGGAGCACAGATACGCAGTATTTT,CATSWDIGSTDTQYF
.,TRBD2,TRBJ2-1,TRBV7-8,TGTGCCAGCTTAACTAGCGGGGCCCAATACAATGAGCAGTTCTTC,CASLTSGAQYNEQFF
.,TRBD2,TRBJ2-1,TRBV7-2,TGTGCCAGCAGCTTAGTAATCGGGGTTAGCGGGAGAGGGGAGTTCTTC,CASSLVIGVSGRGEFF
.,.,TRBJ1-1,TRBV7-9,TGTGCCAGCAGTTTAACCACGGGAACTGAAGCTTTCTTT,CASSLTTGTEAFF
.,.,TRBJ1-4,TRBV18,TGTGCCAGCTCACCGGGGAGAGACGAAAAACTGTTTTTT,CASSPGRDEKLFF
.,TRBD2,TRBJ2-1,TRBV5-1,TGCGCCAGCAGCTTGGCCGGCGGGAGCTCCTACAATGAGCAGTTCTTC,CASSLAGGSSYNEQFF
.,.,TRBJ2-1,TRBV6-5,TGTGCCAGCAGTTATGCGGTAAACTACAATGAGCAGTTCTTC,CASSYAVNYNEQFF
.,.,TRBJ1-6,TRBV6-5,TGTGCCAGCAGCCTCGGGGAGGCGGGTTCACCCCTCCACTTT,CASSLGEAGSPLHF
.,.,TRBJ2-1,TRBV4-3,TGCGCCAGCAGCCAAGGAGGGGGTAGAGCCTACAATGAGCAGTTCTTC,CASSQGGGRAYNEQFF
few,TRBD2,TRBJ2-7,TRBV7-9,TGTGCCAGCAGCCCGGGGGGGTACGAGCAGTACTTC,CASSPGGYEQYF